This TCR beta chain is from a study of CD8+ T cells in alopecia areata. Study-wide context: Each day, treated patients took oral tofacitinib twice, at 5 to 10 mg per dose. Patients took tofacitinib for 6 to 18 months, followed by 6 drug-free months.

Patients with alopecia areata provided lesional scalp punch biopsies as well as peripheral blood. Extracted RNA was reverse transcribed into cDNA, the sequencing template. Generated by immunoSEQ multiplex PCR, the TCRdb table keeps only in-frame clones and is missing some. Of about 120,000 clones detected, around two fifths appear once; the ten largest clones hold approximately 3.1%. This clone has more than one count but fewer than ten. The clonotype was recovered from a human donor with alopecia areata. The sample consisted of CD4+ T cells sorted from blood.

CDR3 amino acids: CASSVTGKAYEQYF. CDR3 bases: TGTGCCAGCAGCGTGACCGGCAAGGCCTACGAGCAGTACTTC. The chain carries TRBV9 and TRBJ2-7, with unresolved D. V lost 2 bases to trimming and J lost 2 bases, with 11 bases between them. Germline V gene sequence: CDR1 SGDLS, CDR2 YYNGEE. This CDR3 spans 14 amino acids. Full variable domain (missing parts from reference TRBV9 and TRBJ2-7): DSGVTQTPKHLITATGQRVTLRCSPRSGDLSVYWYQQSLDQGLQFLIQYYNGEERAKGNILERFSAQQFPDLHSELNLSSLELGDSALYFCASSVTGKAYEQYFGPGTRLTVT.